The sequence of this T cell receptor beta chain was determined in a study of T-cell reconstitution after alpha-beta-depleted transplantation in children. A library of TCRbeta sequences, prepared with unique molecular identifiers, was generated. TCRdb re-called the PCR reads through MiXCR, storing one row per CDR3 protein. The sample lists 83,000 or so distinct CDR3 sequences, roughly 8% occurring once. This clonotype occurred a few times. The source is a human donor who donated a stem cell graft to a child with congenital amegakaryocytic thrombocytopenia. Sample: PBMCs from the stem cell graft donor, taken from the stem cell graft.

This CDR3 is CASSRSDGSNTIYF. CDR3 in DNA: TGTGCCAGCAGCCGCTCGGACGGCTCAAACACCATATATTTT. The gene calls are TRBV7-6 and TRBJ1-3; D is ambiguous. Trimming removed 5 bases from V and 6 bases from J, with 14 bases in between. Germline CDR1 is SGHVS and CDR2 is FNYEAQ. The CDR3 is 14 residues long.